Below, 2 T cell receptor beta chains from the same sample are listed, as sequenced in a study of OX40 agonist ivuxolimab in advanced cancers. Profiling relied on immunoSEQ multiplex PCR, and the TCRdb table lists in-frame clones only, not all of them. The repertoire includes about 86,000 clones, 75% to 95% of them detected once, and about 8.7% sits in the top ten. Material: CD4+ or CD8+ T cells sorted from blood, obtained in a trial of the OX40 agonist ivuxolimab. These receptors originate from an adult with an advanced solid tumor such as melanoma, head and neck, liver or kidney cancer.

The gene calls are TRBV19 and TRBJ1-5; unclear D gene. Germline-derived CDR1 and CDR2 are LNHDA and SQIVND (reference sequence). The CDR3 covers 14 residues. V shed 7 bases and J shed 0 bases, with 10 bases lying between them. CDR3 nucleotides: TGTGCCAGTAATGACGGCAATAGCAATCAGCCCCAGCATTTT. Its translation: CASNDGNSNQPQHF.

As for this clone: The sample has other DNA sequences that encode this CDR3 too. The chain uses TRBV9 and TRBJ2-3; D possibly matches TRBD1 or TRBD2 (5 bases each). The CDR3 has 13 amino acids. V shed 2 bases and J shed 1 base, with 5 bases lying between them. CDR1 and CDR2 (germline): SGDLS, YYNGEE. The CDR3 nucleotides read TGTGCCAGCAGCGTGGGGGGCACAGATACGCAGTATTTT. Its protein is CASSVGGTDTQYF.